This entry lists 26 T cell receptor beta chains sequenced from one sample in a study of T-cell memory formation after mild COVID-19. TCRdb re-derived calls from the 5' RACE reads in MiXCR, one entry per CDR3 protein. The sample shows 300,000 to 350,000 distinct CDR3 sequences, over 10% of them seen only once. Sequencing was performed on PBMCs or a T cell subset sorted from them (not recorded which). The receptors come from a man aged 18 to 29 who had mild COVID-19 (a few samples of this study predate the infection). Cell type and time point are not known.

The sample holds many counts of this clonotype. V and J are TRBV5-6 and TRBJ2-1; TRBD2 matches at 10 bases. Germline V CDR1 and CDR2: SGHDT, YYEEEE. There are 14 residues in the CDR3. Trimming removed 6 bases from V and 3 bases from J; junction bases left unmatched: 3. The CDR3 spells CASTWTSGYNEQFF. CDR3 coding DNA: TGTGCCAGCACCTGGACTAGCGGCTACAATGAGCAGTTCTTC.

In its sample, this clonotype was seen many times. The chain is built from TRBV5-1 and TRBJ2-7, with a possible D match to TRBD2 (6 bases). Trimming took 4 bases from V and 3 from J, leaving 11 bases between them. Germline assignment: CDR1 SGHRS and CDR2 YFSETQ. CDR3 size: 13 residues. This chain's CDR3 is CASSPTGGYEQYV. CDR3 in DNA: TGCGCCAGCAGCCCCACCGGGGGCTACGAGCAGTACGTC.

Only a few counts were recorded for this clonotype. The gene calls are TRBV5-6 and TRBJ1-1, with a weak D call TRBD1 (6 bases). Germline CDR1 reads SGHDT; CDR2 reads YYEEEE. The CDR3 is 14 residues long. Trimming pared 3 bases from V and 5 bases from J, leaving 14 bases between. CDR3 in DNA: TGTGCCAGCAGCTCAAAGGGGGGCTTAACTGAAGCTTTCTTT. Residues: CASSSKGGLTEAFF.

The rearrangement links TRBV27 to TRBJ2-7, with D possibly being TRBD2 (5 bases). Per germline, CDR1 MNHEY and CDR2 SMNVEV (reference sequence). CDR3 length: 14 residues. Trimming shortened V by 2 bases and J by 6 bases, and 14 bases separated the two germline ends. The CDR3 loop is CASSLGGGMGEQYF. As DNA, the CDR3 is TGTGCCAGCAGTTTAGGAGGCGGAATGGGCGAGCAGTACTTC.

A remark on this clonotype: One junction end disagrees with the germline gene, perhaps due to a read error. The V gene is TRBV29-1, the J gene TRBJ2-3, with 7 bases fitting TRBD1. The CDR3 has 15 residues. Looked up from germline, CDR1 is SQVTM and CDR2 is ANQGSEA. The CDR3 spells CSVAAGGVGTETQYF. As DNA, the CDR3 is TGCAGCGTTGCGGCAGGGGGAGTGGGCACAGAAACGCAGTATTTT.

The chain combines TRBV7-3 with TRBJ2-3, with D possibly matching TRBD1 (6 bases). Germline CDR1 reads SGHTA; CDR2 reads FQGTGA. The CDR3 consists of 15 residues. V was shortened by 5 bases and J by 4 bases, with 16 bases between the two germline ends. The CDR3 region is CASSKTGHGADTQYF. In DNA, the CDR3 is TGTGCCAGCAGCAAGACAGGTCATGGGGCAGATACGCAGTATTTT. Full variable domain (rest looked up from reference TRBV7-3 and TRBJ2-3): GAGVSQTPSNKVTEKGKYVELRCDPISGHTALYWYRQSLGQGPEFLIYFQGTGAADDSGLPNDRFFAVRPEGSVSTLKIQRTERGDSAVYLCASSKTGHGADTQYFGPGTRLTVL.

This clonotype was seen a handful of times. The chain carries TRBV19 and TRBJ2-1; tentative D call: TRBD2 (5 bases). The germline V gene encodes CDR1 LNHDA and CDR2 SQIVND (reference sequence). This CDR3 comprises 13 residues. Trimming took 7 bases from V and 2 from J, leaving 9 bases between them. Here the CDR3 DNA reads TGTGCCAGTAACACGGGAACCTACAATGAGCAGTTCTTC. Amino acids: CASNTGTYNEQFF.

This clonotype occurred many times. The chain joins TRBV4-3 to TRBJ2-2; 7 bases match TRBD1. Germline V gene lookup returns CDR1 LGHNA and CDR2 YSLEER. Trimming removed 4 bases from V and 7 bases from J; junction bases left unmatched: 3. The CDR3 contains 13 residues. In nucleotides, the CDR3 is TGCGCCAGCAGCCTTTACAGGGGCGGGGAGCTGTTTTTT. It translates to CASSLYRGGELFF.

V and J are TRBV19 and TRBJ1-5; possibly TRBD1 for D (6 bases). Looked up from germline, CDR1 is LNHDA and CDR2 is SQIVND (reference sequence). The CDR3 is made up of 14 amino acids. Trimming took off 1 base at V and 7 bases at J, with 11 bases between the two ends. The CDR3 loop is CASSIVWGGQPQHF. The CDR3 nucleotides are TGTGCCAGTAGTATAGTATGGGGGGGCCAGCCCCAGCATTTT. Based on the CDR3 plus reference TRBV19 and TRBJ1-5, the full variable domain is DGGITQSPKYLFRKEGQNVTLSCEQNLNHDAMYWYRQDPGQGLRLIYYSQIVNDFQKGDIAEGYSVSREKKESFPLTVTSAQKNPTAFYLCASSIVWGGQPQHFGDGTRLSIL.

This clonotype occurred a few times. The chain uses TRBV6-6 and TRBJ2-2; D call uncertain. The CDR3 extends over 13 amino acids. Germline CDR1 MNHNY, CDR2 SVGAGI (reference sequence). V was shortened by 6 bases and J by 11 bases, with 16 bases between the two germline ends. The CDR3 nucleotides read TGTGCCAGCAGCAGATCTACCGGACCCGAGCTGTTTTTT. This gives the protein CASSRSTGPELFF.

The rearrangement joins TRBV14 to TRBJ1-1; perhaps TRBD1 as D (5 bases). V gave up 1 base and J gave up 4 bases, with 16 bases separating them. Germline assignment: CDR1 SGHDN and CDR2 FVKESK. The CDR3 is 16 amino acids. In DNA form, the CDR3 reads TGTGCCAGCAGCCAAGTGGCCGGGGCTTTCGGCACTGAAGCTTTCTTT. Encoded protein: CASSQVAGAFGTEAFF.

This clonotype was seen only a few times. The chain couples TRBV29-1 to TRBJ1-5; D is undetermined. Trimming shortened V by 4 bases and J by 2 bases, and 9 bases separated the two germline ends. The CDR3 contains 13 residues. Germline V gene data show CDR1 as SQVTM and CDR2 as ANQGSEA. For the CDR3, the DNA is TGCAGCGTTGGGGAACAACGCAATCAGCCCCAGCATTTT. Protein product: CSVGEQRNQPQHF. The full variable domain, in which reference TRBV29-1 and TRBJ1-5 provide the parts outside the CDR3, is SAVISQKPSRDICQRGTSLTIQCQVDSQVTMMFWYRQQPGQSLTLIATANQGSEATYESGFVIDKFPISRPNLTFSTLTVSNMSPEDSSIYLCSVGEQRNQPQHFGDGTRLSIL.

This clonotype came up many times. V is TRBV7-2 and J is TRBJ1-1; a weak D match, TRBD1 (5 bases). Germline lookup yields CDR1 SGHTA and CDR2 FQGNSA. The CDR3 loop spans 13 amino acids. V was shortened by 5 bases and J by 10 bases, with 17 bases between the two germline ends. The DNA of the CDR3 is TGTGCCAGCAGCCCTGGGCCTTCCCAGGGAGCTTTCTTT. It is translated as CASSPGPSQGAFF.

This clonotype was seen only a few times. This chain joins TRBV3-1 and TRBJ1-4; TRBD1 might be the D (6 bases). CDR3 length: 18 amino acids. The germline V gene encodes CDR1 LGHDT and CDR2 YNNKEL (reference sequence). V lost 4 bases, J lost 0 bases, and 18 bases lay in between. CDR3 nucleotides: TGTGCCAGCAGCCTCTGGACAGACACCTCATCAACTAATGAAAAACTGTTTTTT. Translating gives CASSLWTDTSSTNEKLFF. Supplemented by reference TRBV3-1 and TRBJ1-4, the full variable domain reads DTAVSQTPKYLVTQMGNDKSIKCEQNLGHDTMYWYKQDSKKFLKIMFSYNNKELIINETVPNRFSPKSPDKAHLNLHINSLELGDSAVYFCASSLWTDTSSTNEKLFFGSGTQLSVL.

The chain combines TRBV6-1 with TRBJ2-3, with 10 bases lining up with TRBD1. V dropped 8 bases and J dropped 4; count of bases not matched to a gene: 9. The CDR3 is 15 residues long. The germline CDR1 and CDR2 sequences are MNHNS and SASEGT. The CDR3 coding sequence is TGTGCCAGCGAGCCGGGACAGGGGTGGTCAGATACGCAGTATTTT. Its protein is CASEPGQGWSDTQYF.

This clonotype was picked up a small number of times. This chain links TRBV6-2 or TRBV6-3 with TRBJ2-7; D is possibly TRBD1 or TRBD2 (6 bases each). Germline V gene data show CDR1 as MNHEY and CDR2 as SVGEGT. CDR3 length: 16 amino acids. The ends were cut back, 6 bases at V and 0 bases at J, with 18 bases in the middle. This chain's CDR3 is CASRYVRGDLSYEQYF. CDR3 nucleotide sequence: TGTGCCAGCAGATACGTAAGGGGGGACCTCTCCTACGAGCAGTACTTC.

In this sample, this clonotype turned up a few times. CDR3 nucleotides: TGTGCCAGCAGCTCGGGACAGCCTACCCAAGAGACCCAGTACTTC. This translates into CASSSGQPTQETQYF. V gene TRBV7-9 combines with J gene TRBJ2-5, with TRBD1 identical over 7 bases. Germline V gene data show CDR1 as SEHNR and CDR2 as FQNEAQ (reference sequence). V gave up 4 bases and J gave up 1 base; unmatched junction bases: 6. The CDR3 runs 15 residues. Drawing the rest from reference TRBV7-9 and TRBJ2-5, the complete variable domain is DTGVSQNPRHKITKRGQNVTFRCDPISEHNRLYWYRQTLGQGPEFLTYFQNEAQLEKSRLLSDRFSAERPKGSFSTLEIQRTEQGDSAMYLCASSSGQPTQETQYFGPGTRLLVL.

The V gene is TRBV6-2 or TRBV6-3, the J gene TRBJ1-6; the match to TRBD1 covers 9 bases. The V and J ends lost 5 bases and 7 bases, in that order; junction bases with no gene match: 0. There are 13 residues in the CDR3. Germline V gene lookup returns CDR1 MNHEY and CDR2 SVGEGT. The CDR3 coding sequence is TGTGCCAGCAGTGACAGGGGGAATTCACCCCTCCACTTT. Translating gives CASSDRGNSPLHF.

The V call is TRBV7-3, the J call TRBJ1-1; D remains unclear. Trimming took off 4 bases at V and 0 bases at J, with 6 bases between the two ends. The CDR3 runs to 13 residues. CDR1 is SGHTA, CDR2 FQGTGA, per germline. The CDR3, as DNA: TGTGCCAGCAGCTCACACCTGAACACTGAAGCTTTCTTT. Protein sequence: CASSSHLNTEAFF.

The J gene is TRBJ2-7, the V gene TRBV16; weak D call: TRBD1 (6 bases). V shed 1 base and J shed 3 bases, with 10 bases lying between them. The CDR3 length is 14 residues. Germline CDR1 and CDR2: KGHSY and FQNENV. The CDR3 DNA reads TGTGCCAGCAGCCAATTCCACAGGGACTACGAGCAGTACGTC. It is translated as CASSQFHRDYEQYV.

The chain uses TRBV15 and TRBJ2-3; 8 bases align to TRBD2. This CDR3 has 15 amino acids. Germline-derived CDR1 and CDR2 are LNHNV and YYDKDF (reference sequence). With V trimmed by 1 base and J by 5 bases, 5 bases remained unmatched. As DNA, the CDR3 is TGTGCCACCAGCAGAGGTCCCGGGGGGGGAGATACGCAGTATTTT. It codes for CATSRGPGGGDTQYF.

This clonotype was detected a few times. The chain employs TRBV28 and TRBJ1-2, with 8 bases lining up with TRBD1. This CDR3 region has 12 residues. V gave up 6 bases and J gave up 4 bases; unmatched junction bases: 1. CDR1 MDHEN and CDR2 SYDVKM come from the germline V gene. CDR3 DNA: TGTGCCAGCAGCGGGACAGGCTATGGCTACACCTTC. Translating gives CASSGTGYGYTF.

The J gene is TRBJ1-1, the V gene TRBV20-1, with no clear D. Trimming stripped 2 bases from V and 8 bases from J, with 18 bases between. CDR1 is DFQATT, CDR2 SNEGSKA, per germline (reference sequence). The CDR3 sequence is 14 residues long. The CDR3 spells CSARSQTTQTEAFF. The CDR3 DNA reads TGCAGTGCTAGATCGCAGACGACGCAAACCGAAGCTTTCTTT.

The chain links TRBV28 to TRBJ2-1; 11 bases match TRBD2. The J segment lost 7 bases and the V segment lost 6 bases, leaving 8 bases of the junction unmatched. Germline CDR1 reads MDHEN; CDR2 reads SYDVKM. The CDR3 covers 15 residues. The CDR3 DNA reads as TGTGCCAGCAGGAGCGGGACTAGCGGAATTAATGAGCAGTTCTTC. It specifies CASRSGTSGINEQFF.

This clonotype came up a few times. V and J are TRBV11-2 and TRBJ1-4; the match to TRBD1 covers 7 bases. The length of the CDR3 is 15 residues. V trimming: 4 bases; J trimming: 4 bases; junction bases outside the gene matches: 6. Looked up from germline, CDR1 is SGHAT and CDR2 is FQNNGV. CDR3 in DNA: TGTGCCAGCAGCTCAGGACAGGCGTATAATGAAAAACTGTTTTTT. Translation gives CASSSGQAYNEKLFF. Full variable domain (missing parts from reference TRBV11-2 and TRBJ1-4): EAGVAQSPRYKIIEKRQSVAFWCNPISGHATLYWYQQILGQGPKLLIQFQNNGVVDDSQLPKDRFSAERLKGVDSTLKIQPAKLEDSAVYLCASSSGQAYNEKLFFGSGTQLSVL.

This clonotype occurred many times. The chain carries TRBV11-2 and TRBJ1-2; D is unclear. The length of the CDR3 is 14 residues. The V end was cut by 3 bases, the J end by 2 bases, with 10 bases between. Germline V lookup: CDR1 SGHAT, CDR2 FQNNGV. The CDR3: CASSFTTGNYGYTF. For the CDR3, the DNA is TGTGCCAGCAGCTTCACAACGGGGAACTATGGCTACACCTTC.